One sample yielded the 30 T cell receptor beta chains listed below, sequenced in a study of cytomegalovirus exposure and HLA in healthy donors. PCR used 60 Vbeta primers and 13 Jbeta primers. Sequencing was performed with immunoSEQ multiplex PCR; in TCRdb, only in-frame clones are kept and a portion is missing. This sample has nearly 110,000 clones, with 77% found just once. Sequenced input: PBMCs. These receptor sequences come from a male donor in good health and CMV-seronegative.

The rearrangement joins TRBV27 to TRBJ2-7, with D perhaps TRBD2 (6 bases). Germline CDR1 MNHEY, CDR2 SMNVEV (reference sequence). Trimming took 6 bases from V and 5 from J, leaving 14 bases between them. CDR3 length: 13 residues. CDR3 protein: CASSVREFNEQYF. DNA for the CDR3: TGTGCCAGCAGCGTCCGGGAGTTCAACGAGCAGTACTTC.

This clone was picked up one time. J is TRBJ2-7 and V is TRBV10-2, with 9 bases aligning to TRBD2. The CDR3 length is 16 residues. The V and J ends lost 0 bases and 5 bases, in that order; junction bases with no gene match: 8. Germline V gene data show CDR1 as WSHSY and CDR2 as SAAADI. Here the CDR3 reads CASSESWASGIHEQYF. CDR3 DNA: TGCGCCAGCAGTGAGTCTTGGGCTAGCGGGATCCACGAGCAGTACTTC.

This rearrangement joins TRBV2 to TRBJ2-2; 11 bases fit TRBD2. V gave up 10 bases and J gave up 5 bases; unmatched junction bases: 9. Germline V gene data show CDR1 as SNHLY and CDR2 as FYNNEI. This CDR3 spans 15 amino acids. DNA for the CDR3: TGTGCCACCGACACAAGGACTAGCGGGACCGGGGAGCTGTTTTTT. Protein sequence: CATDTRTSGTGELFF. Full variable domain (remainder filled in from reference TRBV2 and TRBJ2-2): EPEVTQTPSHQVTQMGQEVILRCVPISNHLYFYWYRQILGQKVEFLVSFYNNEISEKSEIFDDQFSVERPDGSNFTLKIRSTKLEDSAMYFCATDTRTSGTGELFFGEGSRLTVL.

V usage is TRBV5-1 and J usage is TRBJ2-1, with 7 bases that match TRBD1. V gave up 0 bases and J gave up 5 bases; unmatched junction bases: 5. Germline CDR1 SGHRS, CDR2 YFSETQ. This CDR3 spans 15 amino acids. DNA for the CDR3: TGCGCCAGCAGCTTGGCCGGGACAGCCAACAATGAGCAGTTCTTC. Protein: CASSLAGTANNEQFF.

The V gene is TRBV7-2, the J gene TRBJ1-4, with D maybe TRBD1 (5 bases). Germline values: CDR1 SGHTA, CDR2 FQGNSA. CDR3 size: 13 residues. V lost 3 bases and J 8 bases, leaving 10 bases between the germline ends. The CDR3 region is CASSFGGYEKLFF. The CDR3 bases are TGTGCCAGCAGCTTCGGGGGTTACGAAAAACTGTTTTTT.

The chain recombines TRBV19 with TRBJ1-2; TRBD1 matches 7 bases. CDR3 length: 14 residues. The germline CDR1 and CDR2 sequences are LNHDA and SQIVND (reference sequence). Losses at the gene ends were 6 bases for V and 6 bases for J; bases not matched to a gene: 10. This chain's CDR3 is CASRSPGTEDGYTF. CDR3 bases: TGTGCCAGTAGGAGTCCCGGGACAGAGGATGGCTACACCTTC.

This chain joins TRBV9 and TRBJ2-1; 7 bases map to TRBD2. Germline V lookup: CDR1 SGDLS, CDR2 YYNGEE. V lost 0 bases to trimming and J lost 7 bases; unmatched junction nucleotides: 1. The CDR3 is made up of 13 amino acids. CDR3 bases: TGTGCCAGCAGCGTAGGGGGGGGGAATGAGCAGTTCTTC. It encodes CASSVGGGNEQFF.

V is TRBV25-1 and J is TRBJ1-1; 8 bases line up with TRBD1. Germline CDR1 and CDR2: MGHDK and SYGVNS. The J segment lost 10 bases and the V segment lost 0 bases, leaving 10 bases of the junction unmatched. The CDR3 is 15 residues long. The CDR3 DNA reads as TGTGCCAGCAGTGAATATATCCCAGGGGGCGGTCGAGCTTTCTTT. Protein product: CASSEYIPGGGRAFF.

The chain links TRBV11-2 to TRBJ2-2; 7 nucleotides line up with TRBD1. Trimming cost V 8 bases and J 8 bases; bases outside gene matches: 11. In germline, CDR1 is SGHAT, CDR2 FQNNGV. The CDR3 consists of 14 residues. CDR3 DNA: TGTGCCAGCCGCCCGACAGGGTTTCAAGGGGAGCTGTTTTTT. Translated, it gives CASRPTGFQGELFF.

This clone was found a few times. This chain connects TRBV9 to TRBJ2-6; D unresolved. Germline CDR1 reads SGDLS; CDR2 reads YYNGEE. V dropped 3 bases and J dropped 0 bases, with 16 bases sitting between them. This CDR3 region has 18 residues. This CDR3 reads CASSARQIGTSGANVLTF. The CDR3, as DNA: TGTGCCAGCAGCGCGCGACAAATAGGAACCTCTGGGGCCAACGTCCTGACTTTC. Full variable domain (outside the CDR3, taken from reference TRBV9 and TRBJ2-6): DSGVTQTPKHLITATGQRVTLRCSPRSGDLSVYWYQQSLDQGLQFLIQYYNGEERAKGNILERFSAQQFPDLHSELNLSSLELGDSALYFCASSARQIGTSGANVLTFGAGSRLTVL.

The chain carries TRBV2 and TRBJ2-7; possible D gene TRBD2, 5 bases. The V end lost 3 bases, the J end lost 2 bases, and 17 bases lay between the germline ends. Germline assignment: CDR1 SNHLY and CDR2 FYNNEI. The CDR3 contains 16 residues. The CDR3 DNA reads as TGTGCCAGCAGTGAGGAGGCGGCGGCGGTGACCTACGAGCAGTACTTC. This gives the protein CASSEEAAAVTYEQYF.

This chain links TRBV6-5 with TRBJ2-7; TRBD1 matches at 7 bases. This CDR3 region has 13 residues. Trimming removed 0 bases from V and 6 bases from J; junction bases left unmatched: 2. Germline assignment: CDR1 MNHEY and CDR2 SVGAGI. The CDR3: CASSYSAGGEQYF. The CDR3 region has the DNA TGTGCCAGCAGTTACTCTGCAGGGGGCGAGCAGTACTTC.

This clone was detected a few times. The chain carries TRBV6-6 and TRBJ1-5; the D is unclear. Trimming cost V 7 bases and J 6 bases, with 10 bases left between them. The CDR3 is 12 amino acids. Germline V gene sequence: CDR1 MNHNY, CDR2 SVGAGI (reference sequence). CDR3 coding DNA: TGTGCCAGCAACAACCCGGGTCAGCCCCAGCATTTT. Protein sequence: CASNNPGQPQHF.

The gene calls are TRBV6-5 and TRBJ1-3, with TRBD1 matching over 9 bases. With V trimmed by 6 bases and J by 4 bases, 7 bases remained unmatched. Germline-derived CDR1 and CDR2 are MNHEY and SVGAGI. The CDR3 runs 15 residues. The CDR3 DNA sequence: TGTGCCAGCAGGGAGACAGGGGGTTTCGGAAACACCATATATTTT. As protein: CASRETGGFGNTIYF.

The V gene is TRBV5-1, the J gene TRBJ2-2; 14 positions agree with TRBD2. Germline V gene sequence: CDR1 SGHRS, CDR2 YFSETQ. There are 17 residues in the CDR3. Unmatched junction bases numbered 9, after V lost 6 bases and J lost 5 bases. The CDR3 DNA follows: TGCGCCAGCACCTGGAAAGGGACTAGCGGGAGAACCGGGGAGCTGTTTTTT. It specifies CASTWKGTSGRTGELFF.

Only one count was recorded for this clone. DNA for the CDR3: TGTGCCAGTAGTATTGATGGGACAGGGAACCGCCTGGGTGAAGAGCAGTACTTC. Encoded protein: CASSIDGTGNRLGEEQYF. The V and J genes are TRBV19 and TRBJ2-7; TRBD1 matches 9 bases. Germline V gives CDR1 LNHDA, CDR2 SQIVND (reference sequence). With 3 bases clipped from V and 7 bases from J, the junction kept 19 bases outside the gene matches. The CDR3 loop spans 18 amino acids. The full variable domain, with the rest looked up from reference TRBV19 and TRBJ2-7, is DGGITQSPKYLFRKEGQNVTLSCEQNLNHDAMYWYRQDPGQGLRLIYYSQIVNDFQKGDIAEGYSVSREKKESFPLTVTSAQKNPTAFYLCASSIDGTGNRLGEEQYFGPGTRLTVT.

The V gene is TRBV6-6, the J gene TRBJ2-1; D is perhaps TRBD2 (6 bases). Germline V lookup: CDR1 MNHNY, CDR2 SVGAGI (reference sequence). V was trimmed by 8 bases and J by 10 bases, leaving 15 bases between them. This CDR3 comprises 12 residues. CDR3 sequence (DNA): TGTGCCAGCGTCCACTCGGCGGGAGAGCAGTTCTTC. Protein product: CASVHSAGEQFF.

The chain has TRBV29-1 and TRBJ2-2; D uncertain. V lost 5 bases and J 0 bases, leaving 16 bases between the germline ends. CDR3 length: 16 residues. The germline gives CDR1 SQVTM, CDR2 ANQGSEA. Here the CDR3 DNA reads TGCAGCGTTTCTATTCGTTCGGGTACGAACACCGGGGAGCTGTTTTTT. Translation gives CSVSIRSGTNTGELFF.

This clone appeared once. The chain has TRBV20-1 and TRBJ2-7; 8 nucleotides agree with TRBD2. This CDR3 spans 10 amino acids. V gave up 3 bases and J gave up 13 bases; unmatched junction bases: 5. Germline CDR1 and CDR2: DFQATT and SNEGSKA (reference sequence). The CDR3 is CSARGSGIYF. The CDR3 bases are TGCAGTGCTAGGGGTAGCGGGATATACTTC.

This clone appeared a few times. V usage is TRBV6-1 and J usage is TRBJ2-1; 10 bases fit TRBD2. Germline V CDR1 and CDR2: MNHNS, SASEGT. The CDR3 runs to 14 residues. The V gene end was trimmed by 4 bases and the J gene end by 6 bases; junction bases not matched to a gene: 3. The CDR3 loop reads CASSGLAGLNEQFF. The CDR3 DNA reads TGTGCCAGCAGTGGACTAGCGGGTCTCAATGAGCAGTTCTTC.

The CDR3 spells CASRPGTSPAYEQYF. DNA for the CDR3: TGTGCCAGCAGACCCGGGACTAGTCCGGCCTACGAGCAGTACTTC. This rearrangement joins TRBV6-5 to TRBJ2-7; 8 bases map to TRBD2. Germline lookup yields CDR1 MNHEY and CDR2 SVGAGI. CDR3 size: 15 residues. Trimming removed 6 bases from V and 2 bases from J; junction bases left unmatched: 9.

The J gene is TRBJ2-7, the V gene TRBV7-9; TRBD1 matches at 8 bases. This CDR3 is 18 amino acids long. Germline CDR1 SEHNR, CDR2 FQNEAQ (reference sequence). V trimming: 5 bases; J trimming: 3 bases; junction bases outside the gene matches: 18. This CDR3 reads CASSIPDRGRLLDYEQYF. As DNA, the CDR3 is TGTGCCAGCAGCATACCTGACAGGGGACGACTACTAGACTACGAGCAGTACTTC.

This chain joins TRBV4-2 and TRBJ1-4, with D perhaps matching TRBD1 (6 bases). Trimming stripped 1 base from V and 5 bases from J, with 14 bases between. CDR1 and CDR2 from the germline V gene are LGHNA and YNFKEQ. CDR3 size: 16 residues. Here the CDR3 DNA reads TGTGCCAGCAGCCAAGCTGCAGGGGCGCAAAATGAAAAACTGTTTTTT. As protein: CASSQAAGAQNEKLFF.

In its sample, this clone was seen a few times. This chain uses TRBV4-1 with TRBJ2-5; no clear D gene. The V gene's germline CDR1 is MGHRA and CDR2 YSYEKL. This CDR3 is 15 amino acids long. V lost 4 bases to trimming and J lost 0 bases, with 12 bases between them. CDR3 in amino acids: CASSRVDGYQETQYF. For the CDR3, the DNA is TGCGCCAGCAGCCGAGTCGACGGGTACCAAGAGACCCAGTACTTC.

The chain joins TRBV6-5 to TRBJ2-7; 7 positions agree with TRBD2. After removal of 5 bases from V and 3 bases from J, the junction contained 7 bases not matched to a gene. Germline V CDR1 and CDR2: MNHEY, SVGAGI. The CDR3 has 14 residues. In nucleotides, the CDR3 is TGTGCCAGCAGTCCCGGCAGCGGGAACTACGAGCAGTACTTC. This gives the protein CASSPGSGNYEQYF.

This clone was seen a single time. The chain couples TRBV2 to TRBJ1-5; 9 nucleotides match TRBD1. This CDR3 is built from 18 residues. Germline lookup yields CDR1 SNHLY and CDR2 FYNNEI. V was pared by 7 bases and J by 3 bases, with 16 bases of the junction left unmatched. CDR3 loop: CASNGRDRAHFDNQPQHF. Written as DNA, the CDR3 is TGTGCCAGCAATGGCCGGGACAGGGCTCATTTCGACAATCAGCCCCAGCATTTT.

A few counts support this clone. This chain links TRBV5-4 with TRBJ2-1; D may be TRBD2 (6 bases). V lost 0 bases, J lost 3 bases, and 10 bases lay in between. The CDR3 consists of 15 residues. CDR1 is SGHNT and CDR2 is YYREEE in the germline V gene (reference sequence). CDR3 bases: TGTGCCAGCAGCTTGGGGCGGGATAACTACAATGAGCAGTTCTTC. Amino acid sequence: CASSLGRDNYNEQFF.

This chain joins TRBV5-1 and TRBJ2-5; D is unclear. The J call could be wrong; TRBJ2-7 is a better fit for the DNA end. Looked up from germline, CDR1 is SGHRS and CDR2 is YFSETQ. This CDR3 has 14 residues. CDR3 sequence: CASSLSDPTYEQYF. As DNA, the CDR3 is TGCGCCAGCAGCTTAAGCGACCCAACCTACGAGCAGTACTTC.

The chain uses TRBV7-8 and TRBJ1-2; weak D call: TRBD1 (5 bases). The germline CDR1 and CDR2 sequences are SGHVS and FQNEAQ. The CDR3 covers 12 residues. V was trimmed by 5 bases and J by 12 bases, leaving 16 bases between them. The CDR3 sequence is CASSPGGRVNTF. CDR3 DNA: TGTGCCAGCAGCCCCGGGGGACGGGTCAACACCTTC.

The chain combines TRBV5-1 with TRBJ2-7; possible D gene TRBD2, 6 bases. Between the trimmed V and J ends, which lost 0 bases and 3 bases, there was a span of 19 bases. The germline V gene encodes CDR1 SGHRS and CDR2 YFSETQ. The CDR3 spans 17 residues. The CDR3 DNA is TGCGCCAGCAGCTTGGATCCCGGCCCTAGCGCCTACTACGAGCAGTACTTC. As protein: CASSLDPGPSAYYEQYF. Using reference TRBV5-1 and TRBJ2-7 for the parts outside the CDR3, the full variable domain is KAGVTQTPRYLIKTRGQQVTLSCSPISGHRSVSWYQQTPGQGLQFLFEYFSETQRNKGNFPGRFSGRQFSNSRSEMNVSTLELGDSALYLCASSLDPGPSAYYEQYFGPGTRLTVT.